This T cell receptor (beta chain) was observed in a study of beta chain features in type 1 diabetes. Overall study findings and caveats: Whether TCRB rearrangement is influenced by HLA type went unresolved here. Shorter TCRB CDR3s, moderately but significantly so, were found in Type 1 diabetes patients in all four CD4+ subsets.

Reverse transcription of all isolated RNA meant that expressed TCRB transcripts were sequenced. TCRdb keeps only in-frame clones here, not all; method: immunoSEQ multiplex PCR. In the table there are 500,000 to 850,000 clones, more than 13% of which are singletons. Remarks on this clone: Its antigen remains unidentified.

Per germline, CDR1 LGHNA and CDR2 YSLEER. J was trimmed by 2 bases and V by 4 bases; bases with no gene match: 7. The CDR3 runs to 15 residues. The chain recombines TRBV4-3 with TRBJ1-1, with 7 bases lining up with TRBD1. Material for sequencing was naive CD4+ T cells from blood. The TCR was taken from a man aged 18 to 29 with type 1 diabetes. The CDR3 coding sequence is TGCGCCAGCAGCCCAGGACAGGAAAGAAACACTGAAGCTTTCTTT. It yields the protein CASSPGQERNTEAFF.